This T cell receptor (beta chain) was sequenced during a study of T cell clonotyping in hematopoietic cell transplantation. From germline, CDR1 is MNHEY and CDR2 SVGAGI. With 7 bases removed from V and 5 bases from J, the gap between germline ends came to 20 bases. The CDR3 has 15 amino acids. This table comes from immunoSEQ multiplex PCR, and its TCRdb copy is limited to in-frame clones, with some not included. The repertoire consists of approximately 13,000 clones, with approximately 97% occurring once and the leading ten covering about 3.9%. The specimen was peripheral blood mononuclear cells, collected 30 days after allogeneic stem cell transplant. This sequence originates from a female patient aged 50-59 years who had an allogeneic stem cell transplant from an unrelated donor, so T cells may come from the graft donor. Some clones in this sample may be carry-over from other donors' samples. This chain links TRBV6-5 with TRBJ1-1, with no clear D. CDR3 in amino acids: CASISRAGVWTEAFF. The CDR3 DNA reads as TGTGCCAGCATTTCCCGTGCTGGGGTTTGGACTGAAGCTTTCTTT.